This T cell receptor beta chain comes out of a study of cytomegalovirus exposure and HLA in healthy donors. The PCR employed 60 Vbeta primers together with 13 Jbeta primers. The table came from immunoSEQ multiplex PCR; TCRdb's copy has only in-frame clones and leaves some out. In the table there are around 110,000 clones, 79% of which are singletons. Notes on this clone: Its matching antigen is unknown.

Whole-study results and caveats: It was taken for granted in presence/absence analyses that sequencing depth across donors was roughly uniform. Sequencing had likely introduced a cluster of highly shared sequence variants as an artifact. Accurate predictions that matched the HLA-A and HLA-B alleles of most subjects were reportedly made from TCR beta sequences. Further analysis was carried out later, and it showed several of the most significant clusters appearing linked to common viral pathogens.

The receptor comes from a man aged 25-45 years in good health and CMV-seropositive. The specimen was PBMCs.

DNA of the CDR3: TGTGCCAGTAGTATAGATTTCGGGGTTGGCCACAATGAGCAGTTCTTC. It encodes CASSIDFGVGHNEQFF. V is TRBV19 and J is TRBJ2-1; TRBD2 is a possible D gene (5 bases). Germline-derived CDR1 and CDR2 are LNHDA and SQIVND (reference sequence). V shed 0 bases and J shed 5 bases, with 14 bases lying between them. The CDR3 consists of 16 residues.